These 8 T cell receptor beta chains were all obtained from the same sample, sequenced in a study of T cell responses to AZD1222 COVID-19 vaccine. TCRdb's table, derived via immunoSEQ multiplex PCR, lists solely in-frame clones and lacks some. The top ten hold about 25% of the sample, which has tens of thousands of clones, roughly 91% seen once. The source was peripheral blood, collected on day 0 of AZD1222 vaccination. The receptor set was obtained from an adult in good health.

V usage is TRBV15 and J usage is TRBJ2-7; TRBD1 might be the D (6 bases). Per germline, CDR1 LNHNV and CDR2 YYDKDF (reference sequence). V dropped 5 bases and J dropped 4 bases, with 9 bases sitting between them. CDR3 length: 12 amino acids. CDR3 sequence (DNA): TGTGCCACCAGCGTGGGACATTACGAGCAGTACTTC. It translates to CATSVGHYEQYF.

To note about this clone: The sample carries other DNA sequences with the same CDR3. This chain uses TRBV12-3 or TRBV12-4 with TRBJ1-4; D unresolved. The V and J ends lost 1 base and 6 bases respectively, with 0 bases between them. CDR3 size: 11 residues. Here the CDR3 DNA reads TGTGCCAGCAGTTTAGATGAAAAACTGTTTTTT. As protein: CASSLDEKLFF.

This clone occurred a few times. The CDR3: CASSLVGGQNEAFF. DNA of the CDR3: TGTGCCAGCAGCTTGGTGGGGGGTCAGAATGAAGCTTTCTTT. This rearrangement joins TRBV5-6 to TRBJ1-1, with a weak D call TRBD1 (5 bases). Germline V lookup: CDR1 SGHDT, CDR2 YYEEEE. Trimming shortened V by 0 bases and J by 7 bases, and 13 bases separated the two germline ends. This CDR3 is 14 amino acids long. The full variable domain, rest sourced from reference TRBV5-6 and TRBJ1-1, is DAGVTQSPTHLIKTRGQQVTLRCSPKSGHDTVSWYQQALGQGPQFIFQYYEEEERQRGNFPDRFSGHQFPNYSSELNVNALLLGDSALYLCASSLVGGQNEAFFGQGTRLTVV.

This chain's CDR3 is CASRPGQGARGYTF. The CDR3, as DNA: TGTGCCAGCAGGCCGGGTCAGGGGGCGCGAGGCTACACCTTC. This rearrangement joins TRBV6-5 to TRBJ1-2; 8 bases line up with TRBD1. Germline trimming cut 6 bases from V and 8 bases from J; bases unmatched to any gene: 11. This CDR3 has 14 amino acids. Germline-derived CDR1 and CDR2 are MNHEY and SVGAGI.

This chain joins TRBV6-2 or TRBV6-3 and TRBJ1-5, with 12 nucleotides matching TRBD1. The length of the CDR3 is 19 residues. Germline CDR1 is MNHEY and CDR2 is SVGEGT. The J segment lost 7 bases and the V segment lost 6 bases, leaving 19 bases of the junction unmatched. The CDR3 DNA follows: TGTGCCAGCAGCCCTTACTTCATGCCGGGACAGGGGGCAGGGCAGCCCCAGCATTTT. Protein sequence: CASSPYFMPGQGAGQPQHF.

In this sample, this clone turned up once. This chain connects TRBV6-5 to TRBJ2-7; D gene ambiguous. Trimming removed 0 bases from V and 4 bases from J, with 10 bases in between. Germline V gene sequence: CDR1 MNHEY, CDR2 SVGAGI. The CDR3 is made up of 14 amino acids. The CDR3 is CASSYSLYGYEQYF. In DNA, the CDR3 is TGTGCCAGCAGTTACTCCCTCTATGGATACGAGCAGTACTTC.

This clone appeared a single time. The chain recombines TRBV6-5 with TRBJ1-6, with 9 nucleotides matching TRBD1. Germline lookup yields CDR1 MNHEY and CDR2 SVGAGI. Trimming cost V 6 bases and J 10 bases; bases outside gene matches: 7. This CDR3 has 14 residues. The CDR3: CASRTQGANSPLHF. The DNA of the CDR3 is TGTGCCAGCAGAACACAGGGGGCGAACTCACCCCTCCACTTT.

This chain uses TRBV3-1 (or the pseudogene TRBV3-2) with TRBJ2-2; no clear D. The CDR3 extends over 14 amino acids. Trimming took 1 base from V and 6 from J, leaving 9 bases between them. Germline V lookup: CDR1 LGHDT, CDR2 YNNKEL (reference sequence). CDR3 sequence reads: CASSQGLDPGELFF. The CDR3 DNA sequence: TGTGCCAGCAGCCAAGGTCTTGACCCCGGGGAGCTGTTTTTT.